This entry features one TCR beta chain sequence. The antigen is undetermined. The record originates from a study of blood T cells in healthy people across ages. A second PCR of about 6 to 12 cycles used a sample-barcoded 5' primer and a J-beta primer mix. Via MiXCR, TCRdb re-called the 5' RACE reads, giving one row per CDR3 protein. The table records about 1.6 million distinct CDR3 sequences, 30% to 35% of them present only once. Regarding the study as a whole: Both higher diversity and more naive CD4+ cells marked long-lived donors when set against aged donors.

Input material: blood. This receptor was obtained from a woman in her 30s in good health.

The CDR3 DNA follows: TGTGCCAGCAGTTCTAACGGGGTTTCTGAAGCTTTCTTT. This sequence encodes CASSSNGVSEAFF. The rearrangement uses TRBV27 and TRBJ1-1; D gene uncertain. CDR1 MNHEY and CDR2 SMNVEV come from the germline V gene (reference sequence). The CDR3 is 13 residues long. V lost 4 bases to trimming and J lost 6 bases, with 12 bases between them.